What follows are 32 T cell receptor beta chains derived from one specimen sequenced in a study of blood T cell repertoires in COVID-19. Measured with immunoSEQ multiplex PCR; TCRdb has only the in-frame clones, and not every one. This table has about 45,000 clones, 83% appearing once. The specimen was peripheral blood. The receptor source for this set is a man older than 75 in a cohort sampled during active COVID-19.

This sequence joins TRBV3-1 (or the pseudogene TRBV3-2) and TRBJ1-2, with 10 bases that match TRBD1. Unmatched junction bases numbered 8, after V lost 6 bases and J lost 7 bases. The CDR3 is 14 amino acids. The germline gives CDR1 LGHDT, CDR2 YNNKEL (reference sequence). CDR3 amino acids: CASRRQGATGGYTF. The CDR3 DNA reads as TGTGCCAGCAGGCGACAGGGGGCTACGGGTGGCTACACCTTC.

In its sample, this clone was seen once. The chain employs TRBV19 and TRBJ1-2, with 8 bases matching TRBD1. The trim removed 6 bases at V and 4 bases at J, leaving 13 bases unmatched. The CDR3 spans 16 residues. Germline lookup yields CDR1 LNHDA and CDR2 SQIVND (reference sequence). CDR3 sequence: CASSEKSGGAGYGYTF. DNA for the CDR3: TGTGCCAGTAGCGAAAAATCAGGGGGCGCCGGCTATGGCTACACCTTC.

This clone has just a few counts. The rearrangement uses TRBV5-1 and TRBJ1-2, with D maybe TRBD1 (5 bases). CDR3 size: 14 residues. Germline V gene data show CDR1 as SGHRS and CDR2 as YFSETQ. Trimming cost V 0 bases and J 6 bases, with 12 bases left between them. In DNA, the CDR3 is TGCGCCAGCAGCTTGGGTGGCGGGGCAGATGGCTACACCTTC. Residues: CASSLGGGADGYTF.

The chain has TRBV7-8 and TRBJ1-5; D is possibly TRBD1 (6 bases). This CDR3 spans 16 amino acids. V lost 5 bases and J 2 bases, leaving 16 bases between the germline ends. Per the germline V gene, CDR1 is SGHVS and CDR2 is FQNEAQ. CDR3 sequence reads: CASSGQRTDRNQPQHF. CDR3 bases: TGTGCCAGCAGCGGGCAAAGGACAGACCGCAATCAGCCCCAGCATTTT.

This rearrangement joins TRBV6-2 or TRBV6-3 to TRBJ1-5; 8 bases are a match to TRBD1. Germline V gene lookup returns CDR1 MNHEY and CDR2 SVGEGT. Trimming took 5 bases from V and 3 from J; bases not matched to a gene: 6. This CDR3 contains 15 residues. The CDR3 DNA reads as TGTGCCAGCAGTAACAGGGGGTGGGTCAATCAGCCCCAGCATTTT. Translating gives CASSNRGWVNQPQHF.

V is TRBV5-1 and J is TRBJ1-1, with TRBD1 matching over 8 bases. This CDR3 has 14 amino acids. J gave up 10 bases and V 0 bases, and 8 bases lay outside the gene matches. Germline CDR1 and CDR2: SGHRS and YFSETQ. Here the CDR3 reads CASSLEPTGEGAFF. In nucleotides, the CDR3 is TGCGCCAGCAGCTTGGAACCGACAGGGGAGGGAGCTTTCTTT.

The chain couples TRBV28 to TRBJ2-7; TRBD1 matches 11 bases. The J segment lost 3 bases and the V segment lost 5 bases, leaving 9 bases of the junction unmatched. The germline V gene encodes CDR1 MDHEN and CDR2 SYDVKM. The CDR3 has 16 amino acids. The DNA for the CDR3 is TGTGCCAGCAGTCCTGCCCGGACAGGGGGCTACTACGAGCAGTACTTC. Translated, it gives CASSPARTGGYYEQYF.

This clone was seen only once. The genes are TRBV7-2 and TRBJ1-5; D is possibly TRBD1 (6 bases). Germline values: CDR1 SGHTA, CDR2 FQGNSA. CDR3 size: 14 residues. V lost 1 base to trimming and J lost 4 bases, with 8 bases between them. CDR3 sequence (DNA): TGTGCCAGCAGCTTAGATCAGGGGAATCAGCCCCAGCATTTT. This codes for CASSLDQGNQPQHF. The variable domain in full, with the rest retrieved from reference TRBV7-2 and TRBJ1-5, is GAGVSQSPSNKVTEKGKDVELRCDPISGHTALYWYRQSLGQGLEFLIYFQGNSAPDKSGLPSDRFSAERTGGSVSTLTIQRTQQEDSAVYLCASSLDQGNQPQHFGDGTRLSIL.

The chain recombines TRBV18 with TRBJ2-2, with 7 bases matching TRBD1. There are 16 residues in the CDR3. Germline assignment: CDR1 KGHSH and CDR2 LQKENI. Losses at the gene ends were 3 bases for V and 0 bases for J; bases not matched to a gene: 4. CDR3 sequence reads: CASSPAQGANTGELFF. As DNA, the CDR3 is TGTGCCAGCTCACCGGCCCAGGGGGCGAACACCGGGGAGCTGTTTTTT.

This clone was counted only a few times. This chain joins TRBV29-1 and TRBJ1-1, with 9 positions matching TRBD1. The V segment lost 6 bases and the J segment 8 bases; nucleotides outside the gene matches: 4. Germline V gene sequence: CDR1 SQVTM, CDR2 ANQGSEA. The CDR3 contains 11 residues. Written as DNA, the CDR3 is TGCAGCGTACAGGGGGCCTTCGAAGCTTTCTTT. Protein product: CSVQGAFEAFF.

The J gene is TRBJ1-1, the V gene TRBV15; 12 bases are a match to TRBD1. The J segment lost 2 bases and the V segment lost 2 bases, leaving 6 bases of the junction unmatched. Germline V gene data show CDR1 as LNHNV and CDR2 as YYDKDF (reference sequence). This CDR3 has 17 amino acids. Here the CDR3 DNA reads TGTGCCACCAGCAGACCCGGGACAGGGGGCAGAAACACTGAAGCTTTCTTT. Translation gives CATSRPGTGGRNTEAFF.

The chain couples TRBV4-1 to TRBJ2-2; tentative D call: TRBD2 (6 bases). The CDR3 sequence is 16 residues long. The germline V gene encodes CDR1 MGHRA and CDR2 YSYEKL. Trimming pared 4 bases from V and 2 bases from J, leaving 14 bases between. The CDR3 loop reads CASSPVNSGNTGELFF. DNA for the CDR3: TGCGCCAGCAGCCCCGTAAATAGCGGAAACACCGGGGAGCTGTTTTTT.

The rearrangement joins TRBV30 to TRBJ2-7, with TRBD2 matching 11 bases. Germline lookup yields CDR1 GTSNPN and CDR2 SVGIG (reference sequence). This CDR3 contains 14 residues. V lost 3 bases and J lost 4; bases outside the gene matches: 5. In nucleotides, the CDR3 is TGTGCCTGGAGGATAGCGGGAGGGCGGTACGAGCAGTACTTC. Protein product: CAWRIAGGRYEQYF.

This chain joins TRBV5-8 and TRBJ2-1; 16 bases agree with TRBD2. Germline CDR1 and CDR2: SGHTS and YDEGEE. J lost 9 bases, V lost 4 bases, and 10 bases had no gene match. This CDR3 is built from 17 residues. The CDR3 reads CASSPWGLAGGRTEQFF. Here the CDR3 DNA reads TGTGCCAGCAGCCCATGGGGACTAGCGGGGGGGCGTACTGAGCAGTTCTTC.

CDR3 coding DNA: TGTGCCAGCAGCAAAGGTCGCAAGGAGGGATCTAACTATGGCTACACCTTC. Its protein is CASSKGRKEGSNYGYTF. The chain couples TRBV21-1 to TRBJ1-2. TRBV21-1 is listed as a pseudogene. This CDR3 comprises 17 residues.

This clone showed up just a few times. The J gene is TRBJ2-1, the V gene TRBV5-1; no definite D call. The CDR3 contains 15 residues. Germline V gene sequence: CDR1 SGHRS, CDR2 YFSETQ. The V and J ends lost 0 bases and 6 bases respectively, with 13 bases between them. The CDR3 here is CASSLEAAVRNEQFF. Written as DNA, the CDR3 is TGCGCCAGCAGCTTGGAAGCCGCCGTCCGCAATGAGCAGTTCTTC.

The CDR3 reads CASSWRVGVDNEQFF. DNA of the CDR3: TGCGCCAGCAGCTGGAGGGTAGGGGTGGACAATGAGCAGTTCTTC. The genes are TRBV5-1 and TRBJ2-1; tentatively, D is TRBD2 (6 bases). The CDR3 consists of 15 residues. Germline loops: CDR1 SGHRS, CDR2 YFSETQ. The ends were cut back, 3 bases at V and 5 bases at J, with 15 bases in the middle.

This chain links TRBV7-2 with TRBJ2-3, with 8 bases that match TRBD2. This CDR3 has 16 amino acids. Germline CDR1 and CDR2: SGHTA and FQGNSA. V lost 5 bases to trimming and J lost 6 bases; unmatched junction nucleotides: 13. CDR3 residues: CASSLLGSGKLDTQYF. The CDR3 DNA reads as TGTGCCAGCAGCCTGCTTGGTAGCGGGAAGTTGGATACGCAGTATTTT.

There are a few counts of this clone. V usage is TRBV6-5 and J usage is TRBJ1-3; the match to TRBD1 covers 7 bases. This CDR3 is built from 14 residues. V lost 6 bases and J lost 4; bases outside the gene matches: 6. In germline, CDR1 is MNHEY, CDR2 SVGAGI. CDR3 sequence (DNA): TGTGCCAGCAGGCGACAGGGAGGCGGAAACACCATATATTTT. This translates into CASRRQGGGNTIYF.

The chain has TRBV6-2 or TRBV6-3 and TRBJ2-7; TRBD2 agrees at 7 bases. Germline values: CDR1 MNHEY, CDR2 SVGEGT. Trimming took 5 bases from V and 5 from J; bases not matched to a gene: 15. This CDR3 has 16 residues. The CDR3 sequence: CASSKWRGTLWDEQYF. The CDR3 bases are TGTGCCAGCAGTAAGTGGCGGGGGACCCTCTGGGACGAGCAGTACTTC.

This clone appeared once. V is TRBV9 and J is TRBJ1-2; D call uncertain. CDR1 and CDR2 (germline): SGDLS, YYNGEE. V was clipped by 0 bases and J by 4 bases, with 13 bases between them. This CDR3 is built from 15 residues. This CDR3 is CASSVGTYQTYGYTF. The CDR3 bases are TGTGCCAGCAGCGTAGGGACTTACCAGACCTATGGCTACACCTTC.

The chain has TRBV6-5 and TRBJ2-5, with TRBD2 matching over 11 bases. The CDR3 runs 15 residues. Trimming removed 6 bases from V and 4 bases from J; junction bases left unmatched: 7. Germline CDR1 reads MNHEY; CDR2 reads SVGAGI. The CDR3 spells CASSLTSGVGETQYF. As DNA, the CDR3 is TGTGCCAGCAGCCTGACTAGCGGGGTTGGAGAGACCCAGTACTTC.

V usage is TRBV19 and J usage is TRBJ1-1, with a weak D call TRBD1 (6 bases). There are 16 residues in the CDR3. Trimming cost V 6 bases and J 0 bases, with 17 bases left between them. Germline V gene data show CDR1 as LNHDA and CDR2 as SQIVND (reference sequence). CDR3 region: CASRQDTTGLNTEAFF. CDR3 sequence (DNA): TGTGCCAGTAGGCAGGATACGACAGGATTGAACACTGAAGCTTTCTTT.

The CDR3 coding sequence is TGTGCCAGTAGCCGCGTTGAGGGCTACGAGCAGTACTTC. This gives the protein CASSRVEGYEQYF. The chain has TRBV19 and TRBJ2-7; possible D gene TRBD2, 5 bases. Trimming cost V 6 bases and J 3 bases, with 12 bases left between them. The germline gives CDR1 LNHDA, CDR2 SQIVND (reference sequence). The CDR3 totals 13 residues.

CDR3 in amino acids: CASSLSVAVSSTDTQYF. DNA of the CDR3: TGTGCCAGCAGCTTATCAGTAGCGGTCTCTAGCACAGATACGCAGTATTTT. V usage is TRBV5-4 and J usage is TRBJ2-3, with D possibly matching TRBD2 (6 bases). Trimming took 2 bases from V and 0 from J, leaving 16 bases between them. From germline, CDR1 is SGHNT and CDR2 YYREEE (reference sequence). The CDR3 spans 17 residues.

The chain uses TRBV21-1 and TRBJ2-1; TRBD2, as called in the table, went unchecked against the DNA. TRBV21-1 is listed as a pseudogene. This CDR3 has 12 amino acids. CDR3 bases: TGTGCCAACACGAGGGGGGGCGATGAGCAGTTCTTC. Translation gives CANTRGGDEQFF.

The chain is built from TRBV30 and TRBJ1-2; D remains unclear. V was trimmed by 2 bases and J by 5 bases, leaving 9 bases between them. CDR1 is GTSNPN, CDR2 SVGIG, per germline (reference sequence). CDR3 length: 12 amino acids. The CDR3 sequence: CAWSMGHYGYTF. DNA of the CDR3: TGTGCCTGGAGTATGGGCCATTATGGCTACACCTTC.

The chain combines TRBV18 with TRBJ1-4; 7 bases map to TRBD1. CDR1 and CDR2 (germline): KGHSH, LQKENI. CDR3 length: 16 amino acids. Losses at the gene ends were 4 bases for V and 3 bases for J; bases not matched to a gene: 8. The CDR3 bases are TGTGCCAGCTCACAATCATCCAGGGGGTCTAATGAAAAACTGTTTTTT. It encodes CASSQSSRGSNEKLFF.

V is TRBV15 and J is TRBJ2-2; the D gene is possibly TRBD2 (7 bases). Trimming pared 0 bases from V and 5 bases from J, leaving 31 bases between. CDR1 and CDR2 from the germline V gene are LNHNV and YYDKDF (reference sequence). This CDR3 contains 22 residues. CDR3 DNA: TGTGCCACCAGCAGAGATAGTCCCGGGGGGCGCGAAACCCGGGGATATACCGGGGAGCTGTTTTTT. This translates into CATSRDSPGGRETRGYTGELFF.

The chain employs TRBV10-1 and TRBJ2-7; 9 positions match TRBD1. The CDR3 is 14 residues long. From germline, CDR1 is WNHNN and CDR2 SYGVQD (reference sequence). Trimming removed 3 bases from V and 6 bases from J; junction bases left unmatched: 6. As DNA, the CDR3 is TGCGCCAGCAGTGAATCGGGACAGGGATCCGAGCAGTACTTC. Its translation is CASSESGQGSEQYF.

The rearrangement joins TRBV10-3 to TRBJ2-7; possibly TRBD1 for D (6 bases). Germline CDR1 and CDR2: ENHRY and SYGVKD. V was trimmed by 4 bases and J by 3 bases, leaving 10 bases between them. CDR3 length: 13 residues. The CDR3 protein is CAISAAGDYEQYF. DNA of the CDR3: TGTGCCATCAGTGCGGCAGGGGACTACGAGCAGTACTTC.

Here the CDR3 reads CASSPRKTGDTEAFF. CDR3 nucleotides: TGTGCCAGCTCACCACGCAAGACAGGGGACACTGAAGCTTTCTTT. The rearrangement uses TRBV18 and TRBJ1-1, with 8 bases that match TRBD1. The length of the CDR3 is 15 residues. Germline trimming cut 1 base from V and 3 bases from J; bases unmatched to any gene: 4. Looked up from germline, CDR1 is KGHSH and CDR2 is LQKENI.